This is a list of T cell receptor beta chains from one sample in a study of cytomegalovirus exposure and HLA in healthy donors. The protocol was immunoSEQ multiplex PCR, while the TCRdb copy is restricted to in-frame clones and leaves out a portion. The top ten hold 6.5% of the sample, which has 200,000 or so clones, around 86% seen once. Sequenced material: PBMCs. The source is a woman aged 50 to 60 in good health and CMV-seropositive. Each CDR3 is given with its conserved first and last residue. The D gene is left open where the match is weak. Rows give clone size only sometimes, using once, few, many, or a class for an expanded clone.

V	size	D	J	DNA	CDR3
TRBV4-3	NA	TRBD2	TRBJ2-1	TGCGCCAGCAGCCCGACTAGCGGGGGGCTTTACAATGAGCAGTTCTTC	CASSPTSGGLYNEQFF
TRBV4-3	NA	TRBD1	TRBJ2-1	TGCGCCAGCAGCCAAGATCGAGACAGGGGTTCATACAATGAGCAGTTCTTC	CASSQDRDRGSYNEQFF
TRBV7-8	NA	TRBD2	TRBJ2-7	TGTGCCAGCAGCCAGTGGGTAGCGGGAGACTACGAGCAGTACTTC	CASSQWVAGDYEQYF
TRBV7-2	NA	NA	TRBJ1-1	TGTGCCAGCAGCCAGAGAGGTGGACTCAAGGCTTTCTTT	CASSQRGGLKAFF
TRBV5-1	NA	TRBD1	TRBJ2-1	TGCGCCAGCAGTTCGTACGACAGGGGGCCATCATACTCCTACAATGAGCAGTTCTTC	CASSSYDRGPSYSYNEQFF
TRBV5-5	few	NA	TRBJ1-1	TGTGCCAGCAGCTTCTTAGGGGATTTGAACACTGAAGCTTTCTTT	CASSFLGDLNTEAFF
TRBV6-5	once	NA	TRBJ2-7	TGTGCCAGCAGTTACAAAGAACAGGGCGCTAACTACGAGCAGTACTTC	CASSYKEQGANYEQYF
TRBV27	NA	TRBD1	TRBJ1-6	TGTGCCAGCAGTTCCTTAGACAGGGGGGCCTATAATTCACCCCTCCACTTT	CASSSLDRGAYNSPLHF
TRBV5-1	NA	TRBD1	TRBJ1-4	TGCGCCAGCAGCCCCGGGACAGGGGGTGGTGAAAAACTGTTTTTT	CASSPGTGGGEKLFF
TRBV11-2	once	TRBD2	TRBJ2-2	TGTGCCAGCAGCTTGGGAGGGCGGAAGAACACCGGGGAGCTGTTTTTT	CASSLGGRKNTGELFF
TRBV6-5	once	NA	TRBJ2-2	TGTGCCAGCAGTTACAGCCTGGACACCGGGGAGCTGTTTTTT	CASSYSLDTGELFF